Included here is one TCR beta chain sequence, with context. This entry comes from a study of T-cell memory formation after mild COVID-19. Overall study: Clusters of TCRs were largely donor specific.

The CDR3 length is 15 residues. From germline, CDR1 is SGHTA and CDR2 FQGNSA. V lost 0 bases and J 6 bases, leaving 9 bases between the germline ends. Using its own MiXCR run on the 5' RACE reads, TCRdb lists one record per CDR3 protein. The sample includes 200,000 to 300,000 distinct CDR3 sequences, approximately 9% of them seen just once. The sequenced material came from PBMCs or a T cell subset sorted from them (not recorded which). This TCR came from a man aged 18 to 29 who had mild COVID-19 (a few samples of this study predate the infection). Cell type and time point are not known. The chain uses TRBV7-2 and TRBJ1-6, with D perhaps matching TRBD1 (5 bases). Written as DNA, the CDR3 is TGTGCCAGCAGCTTAGCGTCAGGGCTTAATTCACCCCTCCACTTT. It yields the protein CASSLASGLNSPLHF. The full variable domain, completed using reference TRBV7-2 and TRBJ1-6, is GAGVSQSPSNKVTEKGKDVELRCDPISGHTALYWYRQSLGQGLEFLIYFQGNSAPDKSGLPSDRFSAERTGGSVSTLTIQRTQQEDSAVYLCASSLASGLNSPLHFGNGTRLTVT.